The 11 T cell receptor beta chains below were found in one sample sequenced in a study of CD8 T cells in Susac syndrome. cDNA came from roughly 0.53 to 1 ug RNA primed by random hexamers. TCRdb re-called the immunoSEQ multiplex PCR reads through MiXCR, storing one row per CDR3 protein. The sample carries about 190,000 distinct CDR3 sequences, around 93% recorded once. Sample: CD8+ T cells from PBMCs. These receptors all stem from a human donor with Susac syndrome.

The V and J genes are TRBV6-1 and TRBJ2-7, with TRBD1 matching over 7 bases. There are 14 residues in the CDR3. V lost 6 bases to trimming and J lost 1 base; unmatched junction nucleotides: 6. The germline CDR1 and CDR2 sequences are MNHNS and SASEGT. The CDR3 loop is CASSLRQGSYEQYF. As DNA, the CDR3 is TGTGCCAGCAGCCTCAGACAGGGATCCTACGAGCAGTACTTC.

This chain joins TRBV30 and TRBJ2-5; D ambiguous. This CDR3 is 14 amino acids long. CDR1 is GTSNPN and CDR2 is SVGIG in the germline V gene (reference sequence). The germline V and J ends were trimmed by 1 base and 4 bases, with 13 bases remaining between them. The DNA for the CDR3 is TGTGCCTGGAGTGGGGTGGTTCTGAGAGAGACCCAGTACTTC. Its translation is CAWSGVVLRETQYF.

V is TRBV29-1 and J is TRBJ2-7, with TRBD1 matching over 9 bases. The V segment lost 6 bases and the J segment 2 bases; nucleotides outside the gene matches: 8. CDR1 and CDR2 (germline): SQVTM, ANQGSEA. CDR3 length equals 14 residues. The CDR3 nucleotides read TGCAGCGTGACCTCGGGACAGGGACCCTACGAGCAGTACTTC. It yields the protein CSVTSGQGPYEQYF.

CDR3 amino acids: CSARSGGGLKAFF. The CDR3 nucleotides read TGCAGCGCCCGATCGGGAGGGGGGCTGAAAGCTTTCTTT. The chain is built from TRBV29-1 and TRBJ1-1, with D perhaps TRBD1 (6 bases). Trimming pared 7 bases from V and 9 bases from J, leaving 21 bases between. Germline V CDR1 and CDR2: SQVTM, ANQGSEA. The CDR3 sequence is 13 residues long.

The chain employs TRBV30 and TRBJ1-1; D is ambiguous. Germline V gene data show CDR1 as GTSNPN and CDR2 as SVGIG (reference sequence). The CDR3 contains 13 residues. Between the trimmed V and J ends, which lost 0 bases and 2 bases, there was a span of 7 bases. The DNA for the CDR3 is TGTGCCTGGAGTGTTCAGGAAAACACTGAAGCTTTCTTT. Amino acid sequence: CAWSVQENTEAFF.

This chain links TRBV11-2 with TRBJ1-2; maybe TRBD1 (6 bases). V was shortened by 1 base and J by 8 bases, with 17 bases between the two germline ends. The CDR3 consists of 15 residues. In germline, CDR1 is SGHAT, CDR2 FQNNGV. The CDR3 protein is CASSLVLGRGYGYTF. The CDR3 nucleotides are TGTGCCAGCAGCTTAGTTCTAGGCAGGGGTTACGGCTACACCTTC.

The rearrangement uses TRBV30 and TRBJ2-2; tentatively, D is TRBD2 (6 bases). Trimming removed 6 bases from V and 6 bases from J, with 11 bases in between. Germline loops: CDR1 GTSNPN, CDR2 SVGIG (reference sequence). CDR3 length: 12 amino acids. Written as DNA, the CDR3 is TGTGCCTGCGGGACTCGCTCCGGGGAGCTGTTTTTT. This encodes CACGTRSGELFF. The full variable domain, its missing parts supplied by reference TRBV30 and TRBJ2-2, is SQTIHQWPATLVQPVGSPLSLECTVEGTSNPNLYWYRQAAGRGLQLLFYSVGIGQISSEVPQNLSASRPQDRQFILSSKKLLLSDSGFYLCACGTRSGELFFGEGSRLTVL.

The chain recombines TRBV5-1 with TRBJ2-5, with D hard to call. Per the germline V gene, CDR1 is SGHRS and CDR2 is YFSETQ. Trimming shortened V by 1 base and J by 1 base, and 17 bases separated the two germline ends. The CDR3 has 17 amino acids. The CDR3 region has the DNA TGCGCCAGCAGCTTGAATTCGTTTGGATTCGGCCAAGAGACCCAGTACTTC. Amino acids: CASSLNSFGFGQETQYF.

V is TRBV4-1 and J is TRBJ2-7, with 10 bases that match TRBD2. The length of the CDR3 is 16 residues. CDR1 is MGHRA and CDR2 is YSYEKL in the germline V gene. The ends lost 6 bases at V and 0 bases at J; junction bases unmatched: 8. In nucleotides, the CDR3 is TGCGCCAGCAGGCGTCTAGCGGGAGTCCCCTCCTACGAGCAGTACTTC. Translated, it gives CASRRLAGVPSYEQYF.

The gene calls are TRBV20-1 and TRBJ2-1; 9 bases line up with TRBD2. Germline V lookup: CDR1 DFQATT, CDR2 SNEGSKA (reference sequence). This CDR3 spans 15 amino acids. V trimming: 0 bases; J trimming: 8 bases; junction bases outside the gene matches: 8. CDR3 sequence: CSARDLWVAGDEQFF. The CDR3 nucleotides are TGCAGTGCTAGAGATCTCTGGGTAGCGGGAGATGAGCAGTTCTTC.

The chain employs TRBV6-5 and TRBJ2-6; 8 bases are shared with TRBD1. The V gene's germline CDR1 is MNHEY and CDR2 SVGAGI. V lost 0 bases to trimming and J lost 3 bases; unmatched junction nucleotides: 7. The CDR3 has 18 amino acids. CDR3 protein: CASSYSTQGVFGANVLTF. The CDR3 region has the DNA TGTGCCAGCAGTTACTCGACACAGGGGGTCTTTGGGGCCAACGTCCTGACTTTC.